Each of the 27 T cell receptor beta chains below was sequenced from the same sample in a study of Graves' ophthalmopathy and Graves' hyperthyroidism. Amplified material comprised TCR beta CDR3 regions derived from RNA transcripts. A first-round RT-PCR used HTBI primers, followed by a second-round multiplex PCR. TCRdb re-called the multiplex PCR reads through MiXCR, storing one row per CDR3 protein. This table holds 580,000 or so distinct CDR3 sequences, 35% to 40% found once. The sample taken for sequencing was peripheral blood or thyroid tissue (not recorded which). The receptors shown here come from an adult man with Graves' hyperthyroidism.

This clonotype was detected ten times or more. V gene TRBV2 combines with J gene TRBJ1-1, with D tentatively TRBD1 (6 bases). In germline, CDR1 is SNHLY, CDR2 FYNNEI. The CDR3 has 15 amino acids. V lost 4 bases, J lost 1 base, and 13 bases lay in between. The CDR3 protein is CASSGGGSTNTEAFF. Here the CDR3 DNA reads TGTGCCAGCAGTGGGGGGGGCAGTACGAACACTGAAGCTTTCTTT.

V gene TRBV7-8 combines with J gene TRBJ2-3; 8 bases map to TRBD2. CDR3 length: 16 residues. The germline CDR1 and CDR2 sequences are SGHVS and FQNEAQ. V lost 1 base and J lost 2; bases outside the gene matches: 5. CDR3 sequence (DNA): TGTGCCAGCAGCTTAGTCGGGAGGGCCTACACAGATACGCAGTATTTT. Translation: CASSLVGRAYTDTQYF. Full variable domain (rest looked up from reference TRBV7-8 and TRBJ2-3): GAGVSQSPRYKVAKRGQDVALRCDPISGHVSLFWYQQALGQGPEFLTYFQNEAQLDKSGLPSDRFFAERPEGSVSTLKIQRTQQEDSAVYLCASSLVGRAYTDTQYFGPGTRLTVL.

The chain carries TRBV5-1 and TRBJ1-2, with a weak D call TRBD1 (5 bases). The CDR3 totals 15 residues. V lost 0 bases and J lost 2, with 11 bases in between. Germline V gene data show CDR1 as SGHRS and CDR2 as YFSETQ. CDR3 nucleotides: TGCGCCAGCAGCTTGGGCGCAGGGTCAAACTATGGCTACACCTTC. It codes for CASSLGAGSNYGYTF.

The rearrangement links TRBV14 to TRBJ1-1; the D is unclear. V shed 0 bases and J shed 2 bases, with 7 bases lying between them. Germline-derived CDR1 and CDR2 are SGHDN and FVKESK. The CDR3 has 14 residues. CDR3 loop: CASSQEIRNTEAFF. The CDR3 DNA reads TGTGCCAGCAGCCAAGAGATCCGAAACACTGAAGCTTTCTTT.

The chain has TRBV15 and TRBJ1-1, with 10 positions matching TRBD1. CDR3 size: 14 residues. Unmatched junction bases numbered 3, after V lost 3 bases and J lost 5 bases. Germline lookup yields CDR1 LNHNV and CDR2 YYDKDF (reference sequence). CDR3 coding DNA: TGTGCCACCAGCAGCCAGGACAGGGGGACTGAAGCTTTCTTT. It codes for CATSSQDRGTEAFF.

This rearrangement joins TRBV29-1 to TRBJ2-7; TRBD1 might be the D (5 bases). The CDR3 loop spans 11 amino acids. Germline lookup yields CDR1 SQVTM and CDR2 ANQGSEA. V lost 8 bases and J lost 3, with 11 bases in between. The CDR3 nucleotides read TGCAGCTTAGAGCAGGGCTACGAGCAGTACTTC. Residues: CSLEQGYEQYF.

The table lists this clonotype with many counts. The rearrangement uses TRBV10-3 and TRBJ2-7, with 8 nucleotides matching TRBD1. CDR3 length: 14 residues. Germline trimming cut 4 bases from V and 2 bases from J; bases unmatched to any gene: 4. CDR1 is ENHRY, CDR2 SYGVKD, per germline. The CDR3 reads CAISGDRSTYEQYF. CDR3 DNA: TGTGCCATCAGTGGGGACAGGAGCACCTACGAGCAGTACTTC.

This rearrangement joins TRBV2 to TRBJ1-4; 11 positions match TRBD1. Germline V lookup: CDR1 SNHLY, CDR2 FYNNEI. V lost 6 bases and J lost 8; bases outside the gene matches: 5. This CDR3 is 14 amino acids long. The CDR3: CASRPGQGEEKLFF. CDR3 DNA sequence: TGTGCCAGCAGGCCGGGACAGGGGGAAGAAAAACTGTTTTTT.

This clonotype was observed at least ten times. The chain carries TRBV9 and TRBJ1-5, with D unresolved. The CDR3 spans 12 residues. Between the trimmed V and J ends, which lost 7 bases and 7 bases, there was a span of 12 bases. CDR1 SGDLS and CDR2 YYNGEE come from the germline V gene. This chain's CDR3 is CASGSSEQPQHF. In nucleotides, the CDR3 is TGTGCCAGCGGGAGTTCGGAGCAGCCCCAGCATTTT.

On this clonotype itself: In this CDR3 the conserved last residue, phenylalanine or tryptophan, is missing, so a read error is likely. Because the CDR3's place on the DNA is in doubt, the DNA is left out and the CDR3 is given as listed by TCRdb. The V call is TRBV9, the J call TRBJ1-1. The CDR3 sequence runs 8 residues, both termini included. Germline values: CDR1 SGDLS, CDR2 YYNGEE. CDR3 in amino acids: CASTFDYA.

This clonotype came up a few times. V usage is TRBV5-8 and J usage is TRBJ1-5; D not certain. CDR1 is SGHTS, CDR2 YDEGEE, per germline. The CDR3 consists of 14 residues. V was clipped by 4 bases and J by 11 bases, with 19 bases between them. CDR3 bases: TGTGCCAGCAGCCCCCTACTAGGACTGAGGGCCCAGCATTTT. Translating it yields CASSPLLGLRAQHF.

This clonotype showed up many times. V gene TRBV12-3 or TRBV12-4 combines with J gene TRBJ1-2, with D possibly TRBD1 on 5 matching bases. This CDR3 region has 13 residues. V was trimmed by 5 bases and J by 7 bases, leaving 14 bases between them. The chain's CDR3 is CASSLRQLSGYTF. The CDR3 coding sequence is TGTGCCAGCAGTCTTCGACAGCTTAGTGGCTACACCTTC.

The table lists this clonotype with many counts. The V call is TRBV9, the J call TRBJ1-2; D is ambiguous. The V end was cut by 3 bases, the J end by 3 bases, with 9 bases between. This CDR3 region has 13 residues. CDR1 is SGDLS, CDR2 YYNGEE, per germline. This CDR3 is CASSASNYYGYTF. CDR3 coding DNA: TGTGCCAGCAGCGCCTCTAACTACTATGGCTACACCTTC.

This clonotype was observed many times. The V gene is TRBV2, the J gene TRBJ1-6; D perhaps matches TRBD1 (5 bases). This CDR3 comprises 13 residues. Trimming cost V 5 bases and J 5 bases, with 7 bases left between them. Germline CDR1 and CDR2: SNHLY and FYNNEI. CDR3 DNA sequence: TGTGCCAGCAGTTTCAGGGATAATTCACCCCTCCACTTT. Residues: CASSFRDNSPLHF.

This clonotype was detected a few times. The chain employs TRBV19 and TRBJ1-5, with unresolved D. The germline gives CDR1 LNHDA, CDR2 SQIVND (reference sequence). The ends were cut back, 3 bases at V and 2 bases at J, with 11 bases in the middle. The CDR3 contains 15 residues. The CDR3 loop is CASSIDQRGNQPQHF. The CDR3 bases are TGTGCCAGTAGTATTGATCAGAGGGGCAATCAGCCCCAGCATTTT. The full variable domain, its missing parts supplied by reference TRBV19 and TRBJ1-5, is DGGITQSPKYLFRKEGQNVTLSCEQNLNHDAMYWYRQDPGQGLRLIYYSQIVNDFQKGDIAEGYSVSREKKESFPLTVTSAQKNPTAFYLCASSIDQRGNQPQHFGDGTRLSIL.

Notes on this clonotype: A much larger clone sits a single nucleotide away, making a read error possible. This chain links TRBV20-1 with TRBJ1-3; D is unclear. Germline V lookup: CDR1 DFQATT, CDR2 SNEGSKA (reference sequence). This CDR3 is 14 amino acids long. CDR3 region: CSAQTESSGNTIHF. The CDR3 DNA reads TGCAGTGCTCAGACCGAAAGCTCTGGAAACACCATACATTTT.

This clonotype was detected only once. The V gene is TRBV7-3, the J gene TRBJ2-5; possible D gene TRBD2, 5 bases. Germline V CDR1 and CDR2: SGHTA, FQGTGA. The CDR3 sequence is 15 residues long. V shed 0 bases and J shed 4 bases, with 12 bases lying between them. The CDR3 sequence: CASSLTDWGRETQYF. The CDR3 DNA reads as TGTGCCAGCAGCTTAACGGACTGGGGTCGAGAGACCCAGTACTTC.

Of note for this clonotype: A much larger clone lies a single base off, so this may be a read error. The chain recombines TRBV2 with TRBJ2-2, with TRBD1 identical over 8 bases. CDR3 size: 15 residues. CDR1 is SNHLY, CDR2 FYNNEI, per germline. The CDR3 sequence: CASSDADRGAGELSF. The CDR3 DNA sequence: TGTGCCAGCAGTGACGCCGACAGGGGCGCCGGGGAGCTGTCTTTT. Full variable domain (outside the CDR3, taken from reference TRBV2 and TRBJ2-2): EPEVTQTPSHQVTQMGQEVILRCVPISNHLYFYWYRQILGQKVEFLVSFYNNEISEKSEIFDDQFSVERPDGSNFTLKIRSTKLEDSAMYFCASSDADRGAGELSFGEGSRLTVL.

This clonotype occurred many times. This chain links TRBV6-5 with TRBJ2-7; D is undetermined. Trimming pared 0 bases from V and 3 bases from J, leaving 3 bases between. CDR1 is MNHEY and CDR2 is SVGAGI in the germline V gene. This CDR3 contains 12 residues. The CDR3 loop is CASSYSIYEQYF. As DNA, the CDR3 is TGTGCCAGCAGTTACTCAATCTACGAGCAGTACTTC.

This clonotype was observed many times. This chain uses TRBV7-2 with TRBJ1-6, with D possibly TRBD1 on 6 matching bases. This CDR3 comprises 17 residues. Germline V gives CDR1 SGHTA, CDR2 FQGNSA. Trimming removed 1 base at V and 9 bases at J, with 19 bases between. The CDR3 coding sequence is TGTGCCAGCAGCTTAGTCGGTCGGGGGCAGGGTGGTTCACCCCTCCACTTT. Translated: CASSLVGRGQGGSPLHF.

This clonotype was detected many times. The chain carries TRBV9 and TRBJ2-2, with D perhaps TRBD2 (5 bases). Germline values: CDR1 SGDLS, CDR2 YYNGEE. The length of the CDR3 is 15 residues. V was shortened by 2 bases and J by 0 bases, with 8 bases between the two germline ends. The CDR3 DNA is TGTGCCAGCAGCGTGGGAGACTCGAACACCGGGGAGCTGTTTTTT. It is translated as CASSVGDSNTGELFF.

In its sample, this clonotype was seen many times. The rearrangement uses TRBV24-1 and TRBJ2-2; tentatively, D is TRBD1 (6 bases). V lost 12 bases and J lost 6, with 22 bases in between. CDR3 length: 15 residues. Germline V gene lookup returns CDR1 KGHDR and CDR2 SFDVKD. The CDR3, as DNA: TGTGCCTCAGAGGACAGCCGGACTCCCGCCGGGGAGCTGTTTTTT. Translation gives CASEDSRTPAGELFF.

The table lists this clonotype with many counts. This chain joins TRBV7-9 and TRBJ1-2; 7 bases match TRBD1. The V segment lost 4 bases and the J segment 4 bases; nucleotides outside the gene matches: 9. Looked up from germline, CDR1 is SEHNR and CDR2 is FQNEAQ (reference sequence). The CDR3 is 15 amino acids. CDR3 DNA sequence: TGTGCCAGCAGCTACGACAGGGCGCGGGGCTATGGCTACACCTTC. This encodes CASSYDRARGYGYTF. Variable domain in full (rest from reference TRBV7-9 and TRBJ1-2): DTGVSQNPRHKITKRGQNVTFRCDPISEHNRLYWYRQTLGQGPEFLTYFQNEAQLEKSRLLSDRFSAERPKGSFSTLEIQRTEQGDSAMYLCASSYDRARGYGYTFGSGTRLTVV.

The V gene is TRBV7-9, the J gene TRBJ2-3, with D possibly TRBD2 on 7 matching bases. With 8 bases removed from V and 3 bases from J, the gap between germline ends came to 15 bases. Germline-derived CDR1 and CDR2 are SEHNR and FQNEAQ (reference sequence). The CDR3 is 14 residues long. The CDR3: CASARGAQTDTQYF. Here the CDR3 DNA reads TGTGCCAGCGCCCGGGGGGCTCAGACAGATACGCAGTATTTT.

Ten or more counts support this clonotype. V is TRBV19 and J is TRBJ1-1; D gene ambiguous. CDR3 length equals 14 residues. The ends were cut back, 2 bases at V and 1 base at J, with 8 bases in the middle. The V gene's germline CDR1 is LNHDA and CDR2 SQIVND (reference sequence). CDR3 region: CASSISQSNTEAFF. In DNA form, the CDR3 reads TGTGCCAGTAGTATATCCCAGTCGAACACTGAAGCTTTCTTT.

This clonotype was seen only a few times. The V gene is TRBV10-2, the J gene TRBJ2-7; TRBD1 matches at 8 bases. Germline CDR1 is WSHSY and CDR2 is SAAADI. J lost 3 bases, V lost 6 bases, and 7 bases had no gene match. The CDR3 consists of 14 residues. CDR3 residues: CASRYGTGRYEQYF. CDR3 DNA: TGCGCCAGCAGGTACGGGACAGGCCGCTACGAGCAGTACTTC.

In its sample, this clonotype was seen many times. The chain employs TRBV29-1 and TRBJ2-7; D gene ambiguous. CDR1 is SQVTM and CDR2 is ANQGSEA in the germline V gene. The germline V and J ends were trimmed by 4 bases and 0 bases, with 13 bases remaining between them. The CDR3 has 14 amino acids. CDR3 amino acids: CSVVSQGFSYEQYF. CDR3 sequence (DNA): TGCAGCGTTGTGTCCCAAGGATTCTCCTACGAGCAGTACTTC.